The clone carrying this TCR beta chain turned up a few times. These data belong to a study of response to subunit inactivated influenza vaccine. The CDR3 runs to 16 residues. J gave up 0 bases and V 5 bases, and 5 bases lay outside the gene matches. In TCRdb, the RT-PCR reads were re-called with MiXCR into one record per CDR3 protein. The sample yields roughly 710,000 distinct CDR3 sequences, less than 15% seen once. The sample here was PBMCs from blood, taken approximately 15 days before vaccination. The V and J genes are TRBV12-3 or TRBV12-4 and TRBJ1-3, with 9 positions matching TRBD1. The receptor was isolated from a man in his forties or fifties who received an inactivated influenza vaccine. Written as DNA, the CDR3 is TGTGCCAGCAGTAGAACAGGGGGCAACTCTGGAAACACCATATATTTT. It specifies CASSRTGGNSGNTIYF.